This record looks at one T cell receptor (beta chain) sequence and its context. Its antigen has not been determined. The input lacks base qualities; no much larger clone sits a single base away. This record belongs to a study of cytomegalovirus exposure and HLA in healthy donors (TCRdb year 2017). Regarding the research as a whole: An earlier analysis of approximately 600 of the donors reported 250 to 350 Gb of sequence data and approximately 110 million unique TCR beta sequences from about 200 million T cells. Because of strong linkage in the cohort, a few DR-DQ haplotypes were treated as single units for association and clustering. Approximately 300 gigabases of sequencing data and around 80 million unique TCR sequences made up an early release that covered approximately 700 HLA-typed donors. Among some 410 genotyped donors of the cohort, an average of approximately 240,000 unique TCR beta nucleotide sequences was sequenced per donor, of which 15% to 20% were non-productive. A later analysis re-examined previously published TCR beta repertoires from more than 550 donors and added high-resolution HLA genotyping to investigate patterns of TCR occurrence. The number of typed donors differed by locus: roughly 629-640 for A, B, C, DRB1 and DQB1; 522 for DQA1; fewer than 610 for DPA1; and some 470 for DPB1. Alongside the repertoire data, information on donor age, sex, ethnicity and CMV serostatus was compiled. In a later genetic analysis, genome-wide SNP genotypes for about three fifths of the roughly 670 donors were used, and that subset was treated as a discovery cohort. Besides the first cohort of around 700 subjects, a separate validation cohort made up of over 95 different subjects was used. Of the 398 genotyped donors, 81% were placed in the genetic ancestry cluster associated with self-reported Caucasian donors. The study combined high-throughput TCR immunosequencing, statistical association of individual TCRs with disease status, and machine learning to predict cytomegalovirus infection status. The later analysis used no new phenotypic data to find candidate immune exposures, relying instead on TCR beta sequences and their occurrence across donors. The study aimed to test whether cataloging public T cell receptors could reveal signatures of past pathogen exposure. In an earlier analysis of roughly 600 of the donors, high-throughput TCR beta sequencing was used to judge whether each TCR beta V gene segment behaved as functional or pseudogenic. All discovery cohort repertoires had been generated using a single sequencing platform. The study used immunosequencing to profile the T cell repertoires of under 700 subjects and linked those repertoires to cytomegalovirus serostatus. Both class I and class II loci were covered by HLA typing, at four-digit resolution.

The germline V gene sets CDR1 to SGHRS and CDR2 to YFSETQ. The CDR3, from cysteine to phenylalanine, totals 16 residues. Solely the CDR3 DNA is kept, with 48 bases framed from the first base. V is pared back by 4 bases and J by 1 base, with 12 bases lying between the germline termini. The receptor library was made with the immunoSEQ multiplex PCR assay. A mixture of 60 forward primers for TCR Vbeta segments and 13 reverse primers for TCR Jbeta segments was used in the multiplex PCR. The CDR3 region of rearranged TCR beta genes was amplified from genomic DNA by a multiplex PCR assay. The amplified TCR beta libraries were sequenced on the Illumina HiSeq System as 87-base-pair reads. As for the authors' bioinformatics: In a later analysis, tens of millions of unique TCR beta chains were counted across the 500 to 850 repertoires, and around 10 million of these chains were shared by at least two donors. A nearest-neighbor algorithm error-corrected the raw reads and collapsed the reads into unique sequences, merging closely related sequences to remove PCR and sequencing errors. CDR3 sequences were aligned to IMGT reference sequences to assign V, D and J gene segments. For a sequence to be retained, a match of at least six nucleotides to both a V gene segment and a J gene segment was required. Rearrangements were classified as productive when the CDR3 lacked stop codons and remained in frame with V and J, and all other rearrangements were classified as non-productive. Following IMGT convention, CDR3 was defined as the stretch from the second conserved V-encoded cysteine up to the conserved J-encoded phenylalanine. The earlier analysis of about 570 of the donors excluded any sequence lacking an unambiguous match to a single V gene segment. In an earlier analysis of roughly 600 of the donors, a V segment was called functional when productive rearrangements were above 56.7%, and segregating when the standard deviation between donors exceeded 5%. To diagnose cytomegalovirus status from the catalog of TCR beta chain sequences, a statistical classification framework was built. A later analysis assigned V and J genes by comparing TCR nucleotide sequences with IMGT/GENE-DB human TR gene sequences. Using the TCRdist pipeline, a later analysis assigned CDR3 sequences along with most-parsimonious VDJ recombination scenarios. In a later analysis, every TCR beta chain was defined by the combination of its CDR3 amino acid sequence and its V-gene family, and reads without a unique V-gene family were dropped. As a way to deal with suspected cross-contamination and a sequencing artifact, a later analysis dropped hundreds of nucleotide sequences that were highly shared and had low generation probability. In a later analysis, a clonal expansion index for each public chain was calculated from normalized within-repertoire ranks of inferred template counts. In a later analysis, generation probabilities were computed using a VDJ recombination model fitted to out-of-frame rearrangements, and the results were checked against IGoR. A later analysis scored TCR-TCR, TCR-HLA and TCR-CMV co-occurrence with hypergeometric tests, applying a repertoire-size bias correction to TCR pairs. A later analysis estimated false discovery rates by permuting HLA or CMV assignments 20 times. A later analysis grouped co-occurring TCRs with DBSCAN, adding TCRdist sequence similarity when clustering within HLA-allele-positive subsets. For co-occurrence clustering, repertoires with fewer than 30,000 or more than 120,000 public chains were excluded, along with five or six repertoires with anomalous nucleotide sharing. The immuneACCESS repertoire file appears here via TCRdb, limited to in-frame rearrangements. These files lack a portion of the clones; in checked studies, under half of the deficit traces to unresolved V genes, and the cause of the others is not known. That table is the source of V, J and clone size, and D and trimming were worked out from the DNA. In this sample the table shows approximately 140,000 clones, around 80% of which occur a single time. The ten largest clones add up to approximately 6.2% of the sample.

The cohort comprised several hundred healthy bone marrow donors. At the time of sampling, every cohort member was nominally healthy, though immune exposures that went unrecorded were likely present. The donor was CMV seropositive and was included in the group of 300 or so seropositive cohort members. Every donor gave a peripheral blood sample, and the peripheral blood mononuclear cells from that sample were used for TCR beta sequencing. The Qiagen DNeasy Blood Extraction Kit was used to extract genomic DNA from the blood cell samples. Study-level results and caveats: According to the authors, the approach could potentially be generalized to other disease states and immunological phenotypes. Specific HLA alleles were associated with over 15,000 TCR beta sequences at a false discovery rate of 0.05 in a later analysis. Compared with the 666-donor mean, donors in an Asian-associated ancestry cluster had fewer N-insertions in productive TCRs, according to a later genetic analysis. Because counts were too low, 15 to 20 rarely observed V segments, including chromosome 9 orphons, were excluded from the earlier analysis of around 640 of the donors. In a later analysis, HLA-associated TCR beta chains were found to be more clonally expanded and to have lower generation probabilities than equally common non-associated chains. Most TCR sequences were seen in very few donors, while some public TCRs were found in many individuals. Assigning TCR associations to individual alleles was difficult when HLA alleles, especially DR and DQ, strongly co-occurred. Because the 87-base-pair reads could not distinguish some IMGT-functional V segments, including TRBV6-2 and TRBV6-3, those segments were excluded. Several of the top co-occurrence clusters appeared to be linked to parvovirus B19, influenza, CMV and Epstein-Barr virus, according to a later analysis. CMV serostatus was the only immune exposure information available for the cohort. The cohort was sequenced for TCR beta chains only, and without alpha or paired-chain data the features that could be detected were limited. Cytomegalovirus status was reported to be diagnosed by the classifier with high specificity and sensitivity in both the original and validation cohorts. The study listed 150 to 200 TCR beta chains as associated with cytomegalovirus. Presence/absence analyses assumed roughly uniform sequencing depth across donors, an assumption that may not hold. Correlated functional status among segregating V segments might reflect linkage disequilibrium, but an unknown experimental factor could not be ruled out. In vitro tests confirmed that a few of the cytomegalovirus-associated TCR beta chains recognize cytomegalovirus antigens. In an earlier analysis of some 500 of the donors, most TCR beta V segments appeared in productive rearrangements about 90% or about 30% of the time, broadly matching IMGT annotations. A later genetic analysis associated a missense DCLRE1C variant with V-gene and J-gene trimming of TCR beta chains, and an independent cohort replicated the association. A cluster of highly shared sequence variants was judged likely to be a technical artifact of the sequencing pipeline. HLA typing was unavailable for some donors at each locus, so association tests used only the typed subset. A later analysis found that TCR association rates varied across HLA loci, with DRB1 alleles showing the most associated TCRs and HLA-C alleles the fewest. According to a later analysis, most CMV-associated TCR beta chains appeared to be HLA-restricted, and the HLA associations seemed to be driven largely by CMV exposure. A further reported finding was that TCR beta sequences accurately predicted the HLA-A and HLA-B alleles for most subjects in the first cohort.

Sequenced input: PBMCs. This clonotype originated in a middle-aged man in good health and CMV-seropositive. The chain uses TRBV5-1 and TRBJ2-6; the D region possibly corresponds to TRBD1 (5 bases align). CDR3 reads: CASSLVQGSGANVLTF. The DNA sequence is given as TGCGCCAGCAGCCTCGTGCAGGGTTCTGGGGCCAACGTCCTGACTTTC.